This T cell receptor (beta chain) was found in a study of cytomegalovirus exposure and HLA in healthy donors. Study overall: Previous work identified roughly 120 million unique TCR beta sequences from around 170 million T cells.

Study findings and constraints: An Asian-associated ancestry cluster reportedly showed fewer N-insertions than the approximately 700-donor mean in a later analysis.

The CDR3 consists of 12 residues. Trimming took off 3 bases at V and 4 bases at J, with 7 bases between the two ends. Primers: 60 Vbeta forward and 13 Jbeta reverse. TCRdb keeps only in-frame clones here, not all; method: immunoSEQ multiplex PCR. The sample lists some 65,000 clones; around 73% were seen once. Details on this clone: What it recognizes is unknown.

Material for sequencing was PBMCs. This receptor was obtained from a girl aged 10 to 17 in good health and CMV-seropositive. V usage is TRBV5-7 and J usage is TRBJ1-2; D is possibly TRBD1 (5 bases). TRBV5-7 is classed as an ORF, of uncertain function. CDR3 sequence reads: CASSWDFYGYTF. The CDR3 DNA sequence: TGTGCCAGCAGCTGGGACTTCTATGGCTACACCTTC.